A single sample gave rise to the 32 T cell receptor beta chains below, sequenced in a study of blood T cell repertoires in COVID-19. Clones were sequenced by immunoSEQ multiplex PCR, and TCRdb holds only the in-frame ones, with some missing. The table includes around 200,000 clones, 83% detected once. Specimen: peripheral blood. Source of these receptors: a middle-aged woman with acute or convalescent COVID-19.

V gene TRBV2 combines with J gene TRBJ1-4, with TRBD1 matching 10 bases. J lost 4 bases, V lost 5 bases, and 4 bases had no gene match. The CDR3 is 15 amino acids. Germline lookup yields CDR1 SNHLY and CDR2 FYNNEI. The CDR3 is CASSPRTGGNEKLFF. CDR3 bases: TGTGCCAGCAGTCCCCGGACAGGGGGTAATGAAAAACTGTTTTTT.

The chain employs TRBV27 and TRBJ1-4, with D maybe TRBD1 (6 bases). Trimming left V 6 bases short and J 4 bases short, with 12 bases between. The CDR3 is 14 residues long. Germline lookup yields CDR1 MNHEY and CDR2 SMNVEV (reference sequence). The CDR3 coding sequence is TGTGCCAGCAGCCCCTCAGGGGTTAATGAAAAACTGTTTTTT. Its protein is CASSPSGVNEKLFF.

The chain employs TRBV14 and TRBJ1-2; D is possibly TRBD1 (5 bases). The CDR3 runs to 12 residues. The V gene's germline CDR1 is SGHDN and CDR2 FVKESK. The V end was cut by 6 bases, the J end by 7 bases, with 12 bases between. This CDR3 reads CASRPRVGGYTF. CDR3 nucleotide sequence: TGTGCCAGCAGACCCAGGGTTGGTGGCTACACCTTC. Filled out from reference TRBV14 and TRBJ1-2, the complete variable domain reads EAGVTQFPSHSVIEKGQTVTLRCDPISGHDNLYWYRRVMGKEIKFLLHFVKESKQDESGMPNNRFLAERTGGTYSTLKVQPAELEDSGVYFCASRPRVGGYTFGSGTRLTVV.

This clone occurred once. CDR3 nucleotides: TGTGCCAGCAGTATAAACAGGGGTTATTACGAGCAGTACTTC. Translating gives CASSINRGYYEQYF. The chain uses TRBV28 and TRBJ2-7, with 7 bases lining up with TRBD1. J lost 4 bases, V lost 5 bases, and 8 bases had no gene match. CDR1 MDHEN and CDR2 SYDVKM come from the germline V gene. The CDR3 spans 14 residues.

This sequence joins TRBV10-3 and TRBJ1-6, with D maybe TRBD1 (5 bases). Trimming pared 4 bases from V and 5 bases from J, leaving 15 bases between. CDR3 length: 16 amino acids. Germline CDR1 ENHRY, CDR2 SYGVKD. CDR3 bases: TGTGCCATCAGTGCAGGGAAGGGATCTGATAATTCACCCCTCCACTTT. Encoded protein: CAISAGKGSDNSPLHF.

The CDR3 DNA is TGCGCCAGCAGCCGTCGACTAGCGGGGAAAAGCACAGATACGCAGTATTTT. Translated: CASSRRLAGKSTDTQYF. The chain uses TRBV4-1 and TRBJ2-3; 11 bases agree with TRBD2. This CDR3 is 17 amino acids long. CDR1 MGHRA and CDR2 YSYEKL come from the germline V gene. J was trimmed by 0 bases and V by 4 bases; bases with no gene match: 6.

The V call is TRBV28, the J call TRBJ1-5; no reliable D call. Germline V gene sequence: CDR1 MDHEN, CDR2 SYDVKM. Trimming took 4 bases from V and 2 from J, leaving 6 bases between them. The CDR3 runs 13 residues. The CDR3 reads CASSSVGNQPQHF. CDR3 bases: TGTGCCAGCAGTTCCGTTGGCAATCAGCCCCAGCATTTT.

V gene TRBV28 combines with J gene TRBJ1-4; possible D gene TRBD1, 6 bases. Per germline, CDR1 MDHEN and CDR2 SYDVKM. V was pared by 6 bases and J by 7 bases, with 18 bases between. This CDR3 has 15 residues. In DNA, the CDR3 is TGTGCCAGCAGGCTCAGGGGCGTATGGGGTGAAAAACTGTTTTTT. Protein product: CASRLRGVWGEKLFF.

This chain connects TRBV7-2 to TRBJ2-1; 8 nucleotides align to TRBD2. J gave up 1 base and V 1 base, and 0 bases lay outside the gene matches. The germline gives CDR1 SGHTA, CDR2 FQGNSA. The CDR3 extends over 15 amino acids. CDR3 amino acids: CASSLVAGSYNEQFF. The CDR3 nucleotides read TGTGCCAGCAGCTTAGTAGCGGGGTCCTACAATGAGCAGTTCTTC.

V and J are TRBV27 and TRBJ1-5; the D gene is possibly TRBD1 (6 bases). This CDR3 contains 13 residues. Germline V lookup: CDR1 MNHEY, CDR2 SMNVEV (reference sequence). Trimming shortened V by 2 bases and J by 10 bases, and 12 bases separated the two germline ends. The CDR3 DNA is TGTGCCAGCAGTTTAAACAGGGCTCAACCCCAGCATTTT. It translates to CASSLNRAQPQHF.

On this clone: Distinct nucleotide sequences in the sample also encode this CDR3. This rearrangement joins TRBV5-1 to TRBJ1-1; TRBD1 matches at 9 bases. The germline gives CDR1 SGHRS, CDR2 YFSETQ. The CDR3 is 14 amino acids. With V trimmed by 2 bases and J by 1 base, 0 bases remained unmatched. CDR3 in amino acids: CASSLQGANTEAFF. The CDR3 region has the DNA TGCGCCAGCAGCTTACAGGGGGCGAACACTGAAGCTTTCTTT.

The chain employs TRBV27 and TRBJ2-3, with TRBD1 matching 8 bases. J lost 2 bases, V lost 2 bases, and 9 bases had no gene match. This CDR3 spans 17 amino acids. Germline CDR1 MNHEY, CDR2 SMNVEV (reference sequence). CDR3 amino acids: CASSLRQTGGYTDTQYF. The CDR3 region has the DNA TGTGCCAGCAGTTTACGCCAAACAGGGGGATACACAGATACGCAGTATTTT.

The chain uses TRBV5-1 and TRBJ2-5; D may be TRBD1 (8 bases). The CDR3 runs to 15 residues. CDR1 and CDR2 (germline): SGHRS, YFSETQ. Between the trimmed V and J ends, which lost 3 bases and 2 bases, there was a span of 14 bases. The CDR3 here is CASSSGQGGQETQYF. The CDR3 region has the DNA TGCGCCAGCAGCTCCGGACAGGGAGGGCAAGAGACCCAGTACTTC.

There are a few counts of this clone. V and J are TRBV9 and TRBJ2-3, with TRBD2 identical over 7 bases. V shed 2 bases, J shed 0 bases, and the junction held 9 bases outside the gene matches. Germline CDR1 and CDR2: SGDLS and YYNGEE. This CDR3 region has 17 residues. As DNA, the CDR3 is TGTGCCAGCAGCGTTAAAATGAGCGGGACTAGCACAGATACGCAGTATTTT. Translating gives CASSVKMSGTSTDTQYF. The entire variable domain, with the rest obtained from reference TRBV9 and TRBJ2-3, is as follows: DSGVTQTPKHLITATGQRVTLRCSPRSGDLSVYWYQQSLDQGLQFLIQYYNGEERAKGNILERFSAQQFPDLHSELNLSSLELGDSALYFCASSVKMSGTSTDTQYFGPGTRLTVL.

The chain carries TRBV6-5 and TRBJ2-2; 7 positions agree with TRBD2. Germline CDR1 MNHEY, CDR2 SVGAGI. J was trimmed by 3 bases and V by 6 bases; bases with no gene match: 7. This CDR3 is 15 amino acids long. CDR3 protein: CASRRLADYTGELFF. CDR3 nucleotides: TGTGCCAGCAGACGTCTAGCGGACTACACCGGGGAGCTGTTTTTT.

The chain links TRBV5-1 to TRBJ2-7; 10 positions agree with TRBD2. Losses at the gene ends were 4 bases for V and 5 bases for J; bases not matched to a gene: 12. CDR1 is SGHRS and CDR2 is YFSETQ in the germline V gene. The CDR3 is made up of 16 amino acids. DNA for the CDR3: TGCGCCAGCAGCCTGACGTGGACTAGCGGAAGGGACGAGCAGTACTTC. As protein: CASSLTWTSGRDEQYF. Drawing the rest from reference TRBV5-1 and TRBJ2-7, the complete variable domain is KAGVTQTPRYLIKTRGQQVTLSCSPISGHRSVSWYQQTPGQGLQFLFEYFSETQRNKGNFPGRFSGRQFSNSRSEMNVSTLELGDSALYLCASSLTWTSGRDEQYFGPGTRLTVT.

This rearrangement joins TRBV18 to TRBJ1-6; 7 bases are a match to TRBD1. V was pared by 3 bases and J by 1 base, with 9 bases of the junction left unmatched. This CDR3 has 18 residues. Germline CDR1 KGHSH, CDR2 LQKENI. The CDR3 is CASSPSTGKASYNSPLHF. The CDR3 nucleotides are TGTGCCAGCTCACCTTCGACAGGGAAGGCGTCCTATAATTCACCCCTCCACTTT.

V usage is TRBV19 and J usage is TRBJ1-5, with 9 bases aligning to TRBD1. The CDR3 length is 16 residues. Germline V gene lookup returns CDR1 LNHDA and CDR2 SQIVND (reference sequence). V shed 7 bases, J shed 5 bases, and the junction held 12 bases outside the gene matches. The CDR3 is CASTMRTGVPHQPQHF. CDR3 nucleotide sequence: TGTGCCAGTACAATGCGGACAGGGGTACCCCATCAGCCCCAGCATTTT.

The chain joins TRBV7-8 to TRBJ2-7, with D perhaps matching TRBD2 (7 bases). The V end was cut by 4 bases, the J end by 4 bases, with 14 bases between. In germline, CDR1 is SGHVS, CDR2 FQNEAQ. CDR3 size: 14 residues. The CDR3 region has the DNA TGTGCCAGCAGCTCGTTGGGGGGGCGGTACGAGCAGTACTTC. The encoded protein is CASSSLGGRYEQYF.

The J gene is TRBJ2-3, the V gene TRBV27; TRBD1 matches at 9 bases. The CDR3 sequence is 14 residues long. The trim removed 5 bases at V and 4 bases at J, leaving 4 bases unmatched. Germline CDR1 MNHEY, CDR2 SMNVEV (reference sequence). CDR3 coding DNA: TGTGCCAGCAGTACCAGACAGGGGGCAGATACGCAGTATTTT. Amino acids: CASSTRQGADTQYF.

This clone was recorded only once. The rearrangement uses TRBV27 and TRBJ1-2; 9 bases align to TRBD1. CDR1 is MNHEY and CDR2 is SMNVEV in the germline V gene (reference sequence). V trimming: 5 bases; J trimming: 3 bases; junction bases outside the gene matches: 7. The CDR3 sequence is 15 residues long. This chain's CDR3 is CASSLGQGRYYGYTF. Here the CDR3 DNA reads TGTGCCAGCAGTCTTGGACAGGGGCGGTACTATGGCTACACCTTC.

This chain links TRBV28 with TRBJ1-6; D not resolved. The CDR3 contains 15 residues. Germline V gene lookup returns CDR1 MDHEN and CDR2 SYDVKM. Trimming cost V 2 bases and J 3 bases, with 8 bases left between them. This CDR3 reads CASSLGGFYNSPLHF. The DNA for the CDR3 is TGTGCCAGCAGTTTAGGAGGATTCTATAATTCACCCCTCCACTTT.

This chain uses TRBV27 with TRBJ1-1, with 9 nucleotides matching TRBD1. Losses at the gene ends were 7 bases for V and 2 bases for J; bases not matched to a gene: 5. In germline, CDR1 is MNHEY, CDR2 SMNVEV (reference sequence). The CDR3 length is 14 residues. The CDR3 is CASKLQGANTEAFF. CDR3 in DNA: TGTGCCAGCAAACTACAGGGGGCAAACACTGAAGCTTTCTTT.

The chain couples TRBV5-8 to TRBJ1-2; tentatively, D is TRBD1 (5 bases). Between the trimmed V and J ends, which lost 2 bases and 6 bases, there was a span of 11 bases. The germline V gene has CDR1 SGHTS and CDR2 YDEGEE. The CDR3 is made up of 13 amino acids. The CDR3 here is CASSFDRMDGYTF. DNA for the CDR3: TGTGCCAGCAGCTTCGACAGAATGGATGGCTACACCTTC.

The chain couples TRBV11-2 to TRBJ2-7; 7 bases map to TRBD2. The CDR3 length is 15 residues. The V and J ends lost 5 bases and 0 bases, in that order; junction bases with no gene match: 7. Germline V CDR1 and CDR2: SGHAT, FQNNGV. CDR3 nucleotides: TGTGCCAGCAGCCGACTAGCTGTTAGCTCCTACGAGCAGTACTTC. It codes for CASSRLAVSSYEQYF.

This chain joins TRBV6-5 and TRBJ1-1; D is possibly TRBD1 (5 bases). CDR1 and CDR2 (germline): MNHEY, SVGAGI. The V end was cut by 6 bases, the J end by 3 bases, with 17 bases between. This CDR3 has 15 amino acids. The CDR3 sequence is CASRGGVNLYTEAFF. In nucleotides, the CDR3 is TGTGCCAGCAGGGGGGGGGTAAATTTGTACACTGAAGCTTTCTTT.

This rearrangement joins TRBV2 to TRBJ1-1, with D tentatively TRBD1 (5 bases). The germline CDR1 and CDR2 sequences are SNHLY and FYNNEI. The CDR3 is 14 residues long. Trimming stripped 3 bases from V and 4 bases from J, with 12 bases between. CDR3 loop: CASSEGLGGTEAFF. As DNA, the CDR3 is TGTGCCAGCAGTGAGGGACTTGGGGGCACTGAAGCTTTCTTT.

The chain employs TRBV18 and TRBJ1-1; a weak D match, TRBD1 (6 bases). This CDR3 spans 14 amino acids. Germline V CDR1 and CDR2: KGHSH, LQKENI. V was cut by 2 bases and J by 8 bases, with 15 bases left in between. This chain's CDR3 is CASSPTPGGAEAFF. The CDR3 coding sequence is TGTGCCAGCTCACCAACTCCGGGGGGCGCAGAAGCTTTCTTT.

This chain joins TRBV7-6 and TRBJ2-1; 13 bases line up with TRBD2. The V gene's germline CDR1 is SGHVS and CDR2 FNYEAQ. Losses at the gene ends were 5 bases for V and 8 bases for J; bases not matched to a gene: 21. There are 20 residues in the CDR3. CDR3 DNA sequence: TGTGCCAGCAGCCTCTCCCAGACTAGCGGGAGGCCTCCGCGTCTCCATGAGCAGTTCTTC. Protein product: CASSLSQTSGRPPRLHEQFF.

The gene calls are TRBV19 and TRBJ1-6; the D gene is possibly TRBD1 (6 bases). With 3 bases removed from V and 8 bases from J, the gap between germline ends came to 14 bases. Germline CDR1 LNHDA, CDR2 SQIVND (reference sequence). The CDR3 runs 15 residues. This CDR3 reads CASSIMQGSDSPLHF. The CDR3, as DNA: TGTGCCAGTAGTATCATGCAGGGGAGTGATTCACCCCTCCACTTT.

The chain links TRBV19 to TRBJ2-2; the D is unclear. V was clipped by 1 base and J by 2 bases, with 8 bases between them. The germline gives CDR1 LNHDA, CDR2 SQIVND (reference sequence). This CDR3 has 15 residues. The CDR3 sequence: CASSIGAPNTGELFF. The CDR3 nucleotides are TGTGCCAGTAGTATAGGGGCCCCTAACACCGGGGAGCTGTTTTTT.

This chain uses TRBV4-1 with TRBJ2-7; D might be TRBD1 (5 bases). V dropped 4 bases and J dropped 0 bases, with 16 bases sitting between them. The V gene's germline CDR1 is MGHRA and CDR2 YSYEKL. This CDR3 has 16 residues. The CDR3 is CASSPRQLSSSYEQYF. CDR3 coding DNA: TGCGCCAGCAGCCCACGACAGCTATCGAGCTCCTACGAGCAGTACTTC.